Reported below is one T cell receptor beta chain. The antigen remains undetermined. This sample was included in a study of cytomegalovirus exposure and HLA in healthy donors. Study-wide findings and caveats: Analyzed later, most CMV-associated TCR beta chains appeared HLA-restricted.

The primer mix had 60 Vbeta and 13 Jbeta primers. Libraries were prepared by immunoSEQ multiplex PCR; TCRdb keeps only in-frame clonotypes and omits some of them. The specimen's table records approximately 150,000 clones. The V gene lost 7 bases and the J gene lost 0 bases, with 13 bases spanning the gap. The CDR3 runs 14 residues. Germline CDR1 and CDR2: MDHEN and SYDVKM. Material for sequencing was PBMCs. The V gene is TRBV28, the J gene TRBJ2-7, with D possibly TRBD2 on 6 matching bases. The clonotype comes from a woman between 50 and 59 years old in good health and CMV-seronegative. CDR3 in amino acids: CASMTGTYSYEQYF. CDR3 DNA: TGTGCCAGCATGACCGGGACTTACTCCTACGAGCAGTACTTC.